Below, 29 T cell receptor beta chains from the same sample are listed, as sequenced in a study of shared clonotypes between healthy human individuals. TCRdb's copy holds only in-frame clones and misses some; the assay was immunoSEQ multiplex PCR. The sample includes 1.4 million to 1.5 million clones, roughly 96% of them seen just once. Input material: naive CD4+ T cells sorted from blood. Subset defined: CD45RA+ positively selected. These receptors were obtained from a man aged 25 to 40 in good health.

This rearrangement joins TRBV5-1 to TRBJ1-3; D not certain. The CDR3 contains 15 residues. Germline V gene sequence: CDR1 SGHRS, CDR2 YFSETQ. Between the trimmed V and J ends, which lost 3 bases and 0 bases, there was a span of 10 bases. DNA of the CDR3: TGCGCCAGCAGCTCAGGCCTGGTCTCTGGAAACACCATATATTTT. This sequence encodes CASSSGLVSGNTIYF. Looking up the rest from reference TRBV5-1 and TRBJ1-3 gives the full variable domain: KAGVTQTPRYLIKTRGQQVTLSCSPISGHRSVSWYQQTPGQGLQFLFEYFSETQRNKGNFPGRFSGRQFSNSRSEMNVSTLELGDSALYLCASSSGLVSGNTIYFGEGSWLTVV.

The chain uses TRBV5-5 and TRBJ1-5; TRBD1 is a possible D gene (5 bases). V lost 2 bases and J 6 bases, leaving 15 bases between the germline ends. This CDR3 spans 15 amino acids. Looked up from germline, CDR1 is SGHKS and CDR2 is YYEKEE (reference sequence). The CDR3 DNA reads TGTGCCAGCAGCTTCGGGACGGGGAACCTTCAGCCCCAGCATTTT. This sequence encodes CASSFGTGNLQPQHF. Variable domain in full (rest from reference TRBV5-5 and TRBJ1-5): DAGVTQSPTHLIKTRGQQVTLRCSPISGHKSVSWYQQVLGQGPQFIFQYYEKEERGRGNFPDRFSARQFPNYSSELNVNALLLGDSALYLCASSFGTGNLQPQHFGDGTRLSIL.

J is TRBJ1-1 and V is TRBV27, with D uncertain. CDR1 is MNHEY, CDR2 SMNVEV, per germline (reference sequence). The V end lost 3 bases, the J end lost 7 bases, and 18 bases lay between the germline ends. The CDR3 is 15 amino acids. In DNA, the CDR3 is TGTGCCAGCAGTTTTTTTTCGGGAGCGGAATATGAAGCTTTCTTT. This sequence encodes CASSFFSGAEYEAFF.

Points on this clone: Other DNA sequences in the sample encode the same CDR3. The V gene is TRBV5-1, the J gene TRBJ1-1; the D is unclear. The CDR3 has 14 amino acids. Germline V gives CDR1 SGHRS, CDR2 YFSETQ. Trimming removed 0 bases from V and 1 base from J, with 7 bases in between. The CDR3 loop is CASSLDRRNTEAFF. The CDR3 DNA sequence: TGCGCCAGCAGCTTGGATAGGAGGAACACTGAAGCTTTCTTT.

The chain uses TRBV2 and TRBJ2-7; 8 bases are shared with TRBD1. CDR1 is SNHLY and CDR2 is FYNNEI in the germline V gene. There are 13 residues in the CDR3. Germline trimming cut 7 bases from V and 5 bases from J; bases unmatched to any gene: 7. Here the CDR3 DNA reads TGTGCCAGCACGGGCAGGGGGCCCCACGAGCAGTACTTC. Translating it yields CASTGRGPHEQYF.

This clone is a singleton in its sample. The chain is built from TRBV29-1 and TRBJ2-1, with 9 nucleotides matching TRBD1. Trimming removed 4 bases from V and 7 bases from J; junction bases left unmatched: 2. The CDR3 contains 12 residues. Germline lookup yields CDR1 SQVTM and CDR2 ANQGSEA. CDR3: CSVGQGDNEQFF. The CDR3 DNA reads TGCAGCGTTGGACAGGGGGATAATGAGCAGTTCTTC.

The V call is TRBV7-8, the J call TRBJ2-5; 9 positions match TRBD2. V shed 1 base and J 4 bases; nucleotides not matched to a gene: 19. Per the germline V gene, CDR1 is SGHVS and CDR2 is FQNEAQ. The CDR3 spans 20 residues. For the CDR3, the DNA is TGTGCCAGCAGCTTAGTTCGGCAGGGCACTAGCGGGCGTGGGGGAGAGACCCAGTACTTC. This sequence encodes CASSLVRQGTSGRGGETQYF.

J is TRBJ1-2 and V is TRBV9; D gene ambiguous. V lost 0 bases, J lost 1 base, and 10 bases lay in between. Looked up from germline, CDR1 is SGDLS and CDR2 is YYNGEE. The CDR3 is made up of 15 amino acids. The CDR3 DNA sequence: TGTGCCAGCAGCGTAGTGGGAGGTAATAACTATGGCTACACCTTC. It encodes CASSVVGGNNYGYTF.

There are a few counts of this clone. The rearrangement joins TRBV2 to TRBJ2-2, with D maybe TRBD1 (5 bases). Germline V gene lookup returns CDR1 SNHLY and CDR2 FYNNEI. The CDR3 runs to 16 residues. Trimming shortened V by 10 bases and J by 0 bases, and 18 bases separated the two germline ends. The CDR3 loop is CAIPLGQVANTGELFF. The CDR3 bases are TGTGCCATCCCCCTGGGGCAGGTCGCGAACACCGGGGAGCTGTTTTTT.

The chain links TRBV28 to TRBJ2-7; 11 nucleotides match TRBD2. The V gene's germline CDR1 is MDHEN and CDR2 SYDVKM. CDR3 size: 17 residues. J lost 2 bases, V lost 1 base, and 7 bases had no gene match. The CDR3: CASSLYLAGGSPYEQYF. As DNA, the CDR3 is TGTGCCAGCAGTTTATATCTAGCGGGAGGATCTCCCTACGAGCAGTACTTC.

The rearrangement joins TRBV6-5 to TRBJ2-1; 10 bases are shared with TRBD2. The V segment lost 0 bases and the J segment 10 bases; nucleotides outside the gene matches: 6. The CDR3 is made up of 15 amino acids. Per the germline V gene, CDR1 is MNHEY and CDR2 is SVGAGI. CDR3 sequence reads: CASSYSSLAGLEQFF. The CDR3 DNA reads TGTGCCAGCAGTTACTCGTCACTAGCGGGACTAGAGCAGTTCTTC.

V and J are TRBV6-6 and TRBJ2-2, with D perhaps matching TRBD2 (6 bases). Between the trimmed V and J ends, which lost 7 bases and 0 bases, there was a span of 15 bases. This CDR3 comprises 16 residues. The germline V gene has CDR1 MNHNY and CDR2 SVGAGI (reference sequence). The CDR3 is CASIRAGTSNTGELFF. CDR3 nucleotide sequence: TGTGCCAGCATCAGGGCCGGGACTTCGAACACCGGGGAGCTGTTTTTT.

The rearrangement joins TRBV11-2 to TRBJ1-4; no reliable D call. The ends were cut back, 1 base at V and 4 bases at J, with 13 bases in the middle. This CDR3 spans 16 amino acids. CDR1 and CDR2 from the germline V gene are SGHAT and FQNNGV. CDR3 DNA sequence: TGTGCCAGCAGCTTAGCCCCTCGAGGTGTTAATGAAAAACTGTTTTTT. It is translated as CASSLAPRGVNEKLFF. The entire variable domain, with the rest obtained from reference TRBV11-2 and TRBJ1-4, is as follows: EAGVAQSPRYKIIEKRQSVAFWCNPISGHATLYWYQQILGQGPKLLIQFQNNGVVDDSQLPKDRFSAERLKGVDSTLKIQPAKLEDSAVYLCASSLAPRGVNEKLFFGSGTQLSVL.

The V call is TRBV10-3, the J call TRBJ2-5; D is perhaps TRBD1 (5 bases). V shed 4 bases and J shed 10 bases, with 16 bases lying between them. Per germline, CDR1 ENHRY and CDR2 SYGVKD. The CDR3 covers 13 residues. CDR3 DNA: TGTGCCATCAGTGTGGGCCCAGACAGAGTCCAGTACTTC. Its translation: CAISVGPDRVQYF.

The rearrangement uses TRBV30 and TRBJ2-3; 7 nucleotides line up with TRBD2. Germline assignment: CDR1 GTSNPN and CDR2 SVGIG (reference sequence). V was pared by 2 bases and J by 0 bases, with 5 bases of the junction left unmatched. This CDR3 is 15 amino acids long. The CDR3 region is CAWSLLAASTDTQYF. The CDR3 DNA follows: TGTGCCTGGAGTCTCCTAGCGGCTAGCACAGATACGCAGTATTTT.

This chain links TRBV7-9 with TRBJ2-7; either TRBD1 or TRBD2 may fit D (6 bases each). Looked up from germline, CDR1 is SEHNR and CDR2 is FQNEAQ (reference sequence). This CDR3 is built from 17 residues. V lost 4 bases, J lost 3 bases, and 22 bases lay in between. The CDR3: CASSSSGRGGGYYEQYF. The CDR3 nucleotides are TGTGCCAGCAGCTCCTCGGGGAGAGGAGGGGGGTACTACGAGCAGTACTTC.

CDR3 nucleotides: TGCGCCAGCAAAAAACTCCCAGGAGGGACTAGCGGGAGGGGAGGCAATGAGCAGTTCTTC. Translated: CASKKLPGGTSGRGGNEQFF. This sequence joins TRBV4-1 and TRBJ2-1; 16 bases align to TRBD2. Germline assignment: CDR1 MGHRA and CDR2 YSYEKL. Trimming removed 7 bases from V and 6 bases from J; junction bases left unmatched: 18. This CDR3 region has 20 residues.

This clone is a singleton in its sample. Other DNA sequences from this sample encode an identical CDR3 as well. This sequence joins TRBV7-9 and TRBJ2-1; D call uncertain. The germline CDR1 and CDR2 sequences are SEHNR and FQNEAQ (reference sequence). V was pared by 4 bases and J by 2 bases, with 6 bases between. The CDR3 extends over 13 amino acids. For the CDR3, the DNA is TGTGCCAGCAGCTCAGGTACCTACAATGAGCAGTTCTTC. It encodes CASSSGTYNEQFF.

The CDR3, as DNA: TGTGCCAGCAGCCCTAACAGGGGGGGGCGCGAGCAGTACTTC. It translates to CASSPNRGGREQYF. V and J are TRBV11-2 and TRBJ2-7; D perhaps matches TRBD1 (8 bases). The germline V and J ends were trimmed by 5 bases and 6 bases, with 17 bases remaining between them. The germline V gene has CDR1 SGHAT and CDR2 FQNNGV. This CDR3 contains 14 residues.

V usage is TRBV18 and J usage is TRBJ1-1; D is perhaps TRBD1 (6 bases). The germline V gene has CDR1 KGHSH and CDR2 LQKENI. Trimming shortened V by 3 bases and J by 2 bases, and 16 bases separated the two germline ends. CDR3 length: 16 residues. The DNA for the CDR3 is TGTGCCAGCTCACCGGCCCGGGGGGCGCTTAACACTGAAGCTTTCTTT. This codes for CASSPARGALNTEAFF.

V is TRBV18 and J is TRBJ2-1; the match to TRBD1 covers 8 bases. The CDR3 length is 15 residues. V was pared by 3 bases and J by 7 bases, with 8 bases of the junction left unmatched. Germline CDR1 and CDR2: KGHSH and LQKENI. CDR3 DNA: TGTGCCAGCTCACCCGCAGGACAGGGTGGGAATGAGCAGTTCTTC. This sequence encodes CASSPAGQGGNEQFF.

The chain carries TRBV23-1 and TRBJ2-7, with 8 bases fitting TRBD1. TRBV23-1 is an open reading frame whose function is uncertain. Trimming at V came to 9 bases and at J to 3 bases, leaving 7 bases not matched to a gene. This CDR3 is built from 13 residues. As DNA, the CDR3 is TGCGCCAGTCAGGGGGCGTCCAGCTACGAGCAGTACTTC. Residues: CASQGASSYEQYF.

This chain joins TRBV5-4 and TRBJ2-7; 12 bases map to TRBD1. Germline CDR1 SGHNT, CDR2 YYREEE (reference sequence). The CDR3 length is 16 residues. V trimming: 4 bases; J trimming: 4 bases; junction bases outside the gene matches: 9. The CDR3 DNA sequence: TGTGCCAGCAGCCTGTCGAGGGGACAGGGGGCTTACGAGCAGTACTTC. Its translation: CASSLSRGQGAYEQYF.

This chain links TRBV5-1 with TRBJ2-2; possible D gene TRBD1, 6 bases. CDR1 is SGHRS, CDR2 YFSETQ, per germline. The CDR3 consists of 15 residues. The V end was cut by 4 bases, the J end by 5 bases, with 15 bases between. The CDR3 DNA reads as TGCGCCAGCAGCCTAACAGGGAAGGAAACCGGGGAGCTGTTTTTT. Protein product: CASSLTGKETGELFF. Combining the CDR3 with reference TRBV5-1 and TRBJ2-2 gives the whole variable domain KAGVTQTPRYLIKTRGQQVTLSCSPISGHRSVSWYQQTPGQGLQFLFEYFSETQRNKGNFPGRFSGRQFSNSRSEMNVSTLELGDSALYLCASSLTGKETGELFFGEGSRLTVL.

The V call is TRBV11-2, the J call TRBJ2-7, with D possibly being TRBD2 (5 bases). Germline V gene data show CDR1 as SGHAT and CDR2 as FQNNGV. Trimming pared 1 base from V and 5 bases from J, leaving 18 bases between. The CDR3 spans 16 residues. The CDR3, as DNA: TGTGCCAGCAGCTTAGGGAGGACGAGTCTTCTTGACGAGCAGTACTTC. Translated: CASSLGRTSLLDEQYF. The full variable domain, in which reference TRBV11-2 and TRBJ2-7 provide the parts outside the CDR3, is EAGVAQSPRYKIIEKRQSVAFWCNPISGHATLYWYQQILGQGPKLLIQFQNNGVVDDSQLPKDRFSAERLKGVDSTLKIQPAKLEDSAVYLCASSLGRTSLLDEQYFGPGTRLTVT.

As to this clone: Other DNA sequences from this sample encode an identical CDR3 as well. The chain carries TRBV6-5 and TRBJ2-7, with D uncertain. Trimming took 0 bases from V and 4 from J, leaving 7 bases between them. Germline CDR1 MNHEY, CDR2 SVGAGI. The CDR3 consists of 13 residues. The CDR3 is CASSYSRLYEQYF. In DNA, the CDR3 is TGTGCCAGCAGTTACTCGCGGTTATACGAGCAGTACTTC.

A single count supports this clone. The V and J genes are TRBV5-4 and TRBJ2-1; 9 positions agree with TRBD1. The CDR3 runs to 14 residues. V lost 4 bases and J lost 5; bases outside the gene matches: 4. Germline V gene sequence: CDR1 SGHNT, CDR2 YYREEE (reference sequence). CDR3 amino acids: CASSLQGAHNEQFF. The CDR3 DNA follows: TGTGCCAGCAGCCTACAGGGGGCGCACAATGAGCAGTTCTTC.

This clone was picked up many times. The chain links TRBV30 to TRBJ2-3, with D possibly TRBD2 on 7 matching bases. Germline V gives CDR1 GTSNPN, CDR2 SVGIG (reference sequence). V was pared by 0 bases and J by 4 bases, with 11 bases between. There are 14 residues in the CDR3. CDR3: CAWSVGGGADTQYF. The CDR3 DNA follows: TGTGCCTGGAGTGTAGGGGGGGGCGCAGATACGCAGTATTTT. Complete variable domain (other parts from reference TRBV30 and TRBJ2-3): SQTIHQWPATLVQPVGSPLSLECTVEGTSNPNLYWYRQAAGRGLQLLFYSVGIGQISSEVPQNLSASRPQDRQFILSSKKLLLSDSGFYLCAWSVGGGADTQYFGPGTRLTVL.

This clone was seen once. This chain links TRBV5-6 with TRBJ2-7; no definite D call. There are 14 residues in the CDR3. Germline V gene lookup returns CDR1 SGHDT and CDR2 YYEEEE. With 0 bases removed from V and 7 bases from J, the gap between germline ends came to 14 bases. CDR3 amino acids: CASSLGYDLREQYF. The CDR3, as DNA: TGTGCCAGCAGCTTGGGGTACGATCTAAGAGAGCAGTACTTC.